This T cell receptor beta chain was profiled in a study of T cells after yellow fever vaccination. Study-wide results and limits: A small share of clonotypes appeared in both CD4 and CD8 compartments. Among primary-vaccination clones, most reappeared after the booster, at 95% to 96% for CD4 and roughly 90% for CD8.

Template switching with 5'RACE generated the TCR cDNA and added a universal primer site and UMIs. Each CDR3 protein is one row after TCRdb ran MiXCR on the 5' RACE reads. The sample lists about 230,000 distinct CDR3 sequences, around 6.7% occurring once. This clonotype was observed many times. No antigen is known for it. The CDR3 covers 14 residues. Trimming pared 2 bases from V and 3 bases from J, leaving 13 bases between. Germline V gene lookup returns CDR1 SQVTM and CDR2 ANQGSEA. This receptor was identified in a man younger than 40 who received the YFV17D yellow fever vaccine. J is TRBJ1-1 and V is TRBV29-1, with D tentatively TRBD1 (5 bases). Sequences were derived from CD4+ T cells sorted from PBMCs, sampled on the day of the yellow fever booster vaccination. The CDR3 DNA follows: TGCAGCGTTGAATTAAAGGGGATGTACACTGAAGCTTTCTTT. The encoded protein is CSVELKGMYTEAFF.